Below are 24 T cell receptor beta chains sequenced from a single sample in a study of T-cell reconstitution after alpha-beta-depleted transplantation in children. Unique molecular identifiers were built into the TCRbeta library. TCRdb re-called the PCR reads with MiXCR, one entry per CDR3 protein. Among a few hundred thousand distinct CDR3 sequences listed, about 16% were seen once. This specimen was PBMCs, mostly from graft donor cells, taken 360 days after TCRalphabeta/CD19-depleted stem cell transplant. All receptors come from a boy less than two years old who had a stem cell transplant for Wiskott-Aldrich syndrome, so the T cells may come from the graft donor.

This clonotype was found a few times. The chain has TRBV28 and TRBJ2-7; TRBD2 agrees at 9 bases. The V gene's germline CDR1 is MDHEN and CDR2 SYDVKM. The CDR3 is 14 amino acids. V was pared by 9 bases and J by 0 bases, with 6 bases of the junction left unmatched. The CDR3: CASTLAGPSYEQYF. The CDR3 DNA reads TGTGCCAGTACCCTAGCGGGGCCCTCCTACGAGCAGTACTTC.

This clonotype was counted a few times. The DNA of the CDR3 is TGTGCCAGCAGCCGAGGACTAGGGAAAAACACCGGGGAGCTGTTTTTT. It yields the protein CASSRGLGKNTGELFF. J is TRBJ2-2 and V is TRBV5-6, with TRBD2 matching 7 bases. From germline, CDR1 is SGHDT and CDR2 YYEEEE. This CDR3 is built from 16 residues. V shed 4 bases and J 2 bases; nucleotides not matched to a gene: 8. Based on the CDR3 plus reference TRBV5-6 and TRBJ2-2, the full variable domain is DAGVTQSPTHLIKTRGQQVTLRCSPKSGHDTVSWYQQALGQGPQFIFQYYEEEERQRGNFPDRFSGHQFPNYSSELNVNALLLGDSALYLCASSRGLGKNTGELFFGEGSRLTVL.

V is TRBV5-1 and J is TRBJ2-3; TRBD1 might be the D (6 bases). Germline-derived CDR1 and CDR2 are SGHRS and YFSETQ. With 4 bases removed from V and 2 bases from J, the gap between germline ends came to 23 bases. The CDR3 contains 18 residues. The CDR3 DNA sequence: TGCGCCAGCAGCCTCAACCCCCAGGGGCTACAGACCACAGATACGCAGTATTTT. Translated: CASSLNPQGLQTTDTQYF.

This clonotype appeared a few times. The V gene is TRBV29-1, the J gene TRBJ1-1; a weak D match, TRBD1 (6 bases). Germline V gene data show CDR1 as SQVTM and CDR2 as ANQGSEA. This CDR3 region has 13 residues. The V end was cut by 6 bases, the J end by 0 bases, with 11 bases between. CDR3 sequence reads: CSVAGVLNTEAFF. In nucleotides, the CDR3 is TGCAGCGTAGCAGGGGTCCTGAACACTGAAGCTTTCTTT.

This chain uses TRBV7-9 with TRBJ2-4, with D maybe TRBD2 (5 bases). CDR1 and CDR2 from the germline V gene are SEHNR and FQNEAQ (reference sequence). The V and J ends lost 5 bases and 7 bases respectively, with 15 bases between them. The CDR3 is 14 amino acids. The CDR3 protein is CASSPPPTGNIQYF. The CDR3 coding sequence is TGTGCCAGCAGCCCCCCCCCCACGGGGAACATTCAGTACTTC.

This clonotype has only a few counts. At one end the junction does not follow the germline gene, possibly because of a read error. This sequence joins TRBV4-3 and TRBJ2-2; perhaps TRBD2 as D (6 bases). The CDR3 contains 15 residues. Germline V gives CDR1 LGHNA, CDR2 YSLEER. The CDR3 DNA reads TGCGCCGGCAGCCAAGCCCCCGGGAGCACCGGGGAGCTGTTTTTT. Translated, it gives CAGSQAPGSTGELFF.

This chain connects TRBV7-2 to TRBJ2-5, with D perhaps matching TRBD2 (6 bases). The CDR3 is 16 residues long. Between the trimmed V and J ends, which lost 1 base and 1 base, there was a span of 13 bases. The germline CDR1 and CDR2 sequences are SGHTA and FQGNSA. DNA for the CDR3: TGTGCCAGCAGCTTAGTCCCGGGGGTTGGCCAAGAGACCCAGTACTTC. This codes for CASSLVPGVGQETQYF. Supplemented by reference TRBV7-2 and TRBJ2-5, the full variable domain reads GAGVSQSPSNKVTEKGKDVELRCDPISGHTALYWYRQSLGQGLEFLIYFQGNSAPDKSGLPSDRFSAERTGGSVSTLTIQRTQQEDSAVYLCASSLVPGVGQETQYFGPGTRLLVL.

This clonotype was observed once. CDR3 sequence reads: CASKGRRQSDYNEQFF. The CDR3, as DNA: TGTGCCAGCAAAGGAAGGAGGCAATCAGACTACAATGAGCAGTTCTTC. The chain joins TRBV7-9 to TRBJ2-1; TRBD2 is a possible D gene (5 bases). CDR3 length: 16 residues. Trimming pared 7 bases from V and 3 bases from J, leaving 19 bases between. Germline-derived CDR1 and CDR2 are SEHNR and FQNEAQ (reference sequence).

This clonotype has a count of ten or more. CDR3 in amino acids: CASIGQGTADTQYF. DNA for the CDR3: TGTGCCAGCATTGGACAGGGGACAGCAGATACGCAGTATTTT. The V and J genes are TRBV5-6 and TRBJ2-3, with 9 bases that match TRBD1. The CDR3 runs 14 residues. Per the germline V gene, CDR1 is SGHDT and CDR2 is YYEEEE. J was trimmed by 4 bases and V by 6 bases; bases with no gene match: 6.

V is TRBV4-1 and J is TRBJ2-2; 10 bases agree with TRBD2. The CDR3 length is 18 residues. V trimming: 1 base; J trimming: 0 bases; junction bases outside the gene matches: 5. Germline loops: CDR1 MGHRA, CDR2 YSYEKL. In nucleotides, the CDR3 is TGCGCCAGCAGCCAAGGGCTAGCGGGGGTATCGAACACCGGGGAGCTGTTTTTT. Translation: CASSQGLAGVSNTGELFF.

In nucleotides, the CDR3 is TGCGCCAGCAGGAGGCATTCTTACACAGATACGCAGTATTTT. As protein: CASRRHSYTDTQYF. The V call is TRBV10-2, the J call TRBJ2-3; D unresolved. The V and J ends lost 6 bases and 2 bases respectively, with 12 bases between them. The CDR3 consists of 14 residues. Germline V gene sequence: CDR1 WSHSY, CDR2 SAAADI.

A few counts support this clonotype. This rearrangement joins TRBV7-2 to TRBJ2-1, with TRBD1 identical over 7 bases. The CDR3 has 15 residues. V was clipped by 1 base and J by 3 bases; unmatched bases: 3. Germline CDR1 SGHTA, CDR2 FQGNSA. For the CDR3, the DNA is TGTGCCAGCAGCTTAGGGGGGACAGTCTACAATGAGCAGTTCTTC. Its translation is CASSLGGTVYNEQFF.

This clonotype was observed a few times. This chain uses TRBV20-1 with TRBJ2-7; D not certain. The V and J ends lost 3 bases and 4 bases respectively, with 7 bases between them. CDR1 is DFQATT and CDR2 is SNEGSKA in the germline V gene (reference sequence). The CDR3 is 11 residues long. The CDR3 sequence: CSASLRYEQYF. CDR3 DNA sequence: TGCAGTGCTAGCCTGAGGTACGAGCAGTACTTC.

This clonotype was counted between two and nine times. The chain has TRBV5-1 and TRBJ2-7; TRBD1 agrees at 8 bases. Unmatched junction bases numbered 10, after V lost 4 bases and J lost 1 base. CDR1 is SGHRS and CDR2 is YFSETQ in the germline V gene. CDR3 length equals 16 residues. The CDR3 reads CASSRGQGWGSYEQYF. CDR3 bases: TGCGCCAGCAGCAGAGGACAGGGCTGGGGATCCTACGAGCAGTACTTC.

The rearrangement uses TRBV20-1 and TRBJ2-1, with TRBD2 matching 14 bases. The germline gives CDR1 DFQATT, CDR2 SNEGSKA (reference sequence). Germline trimming cut 1 base from V and 9 bases from J; bases unmatched to any gene: 14. This CDR3 spans 18 amino acids. CDR3 bases: TGCAGTGCTAGAGCCCCGTACCCGACTAGCGGGAGGGCCGGTGAGCAGTTCTTC. Translating it yields CSARAPYPTSGRAGEQFF.

This clonotype was seen a handful of times. The chain carries TRBV7-9 and TRBJ2-1; no clear D gene. CDR1 SEHNR and CDR2 FQNEAQ come from the germline V gene (reference sequence). This CDR3 comprises 15 residues. The V gene lost 5 bases and the J gene lost 1 base, with 12 bases spanning the gap. CDR3 region: CASSPKVLSYNEQFF. For the CDR3, the DNA is TGTGCCAGCAGCCCGAAGGTCCTATCCTACAATGAGCAGTTCTTC.

This clonotype came up a few times. This sequence joins TRBV11-1 and TRBJ2-7; D is perhaps TRBD1 or TRBD2 (5 bases each). V lost 5 bases and J lost 1, with 9 bases in between. This CDR3 comprises 13 residues. The germline V gene encodes CDR1 SGHAT and CDR2 FQDESV (reference sequence). CDR3 sequence (DNA): TGTGCCAGCAGCCAGAGGGGATCCTACGAGCAGTACTTC. This gives the protein CASSQRGSYEQYF.

The rearrangement uses TRBV7-9 and TRBJ2-7; 7 bases agree with TRBD1. This CDR3 spans 15 amino acids. CDR1 is SEHNR, CDR2 FQNEAQ, per germline (reference sequence). Trimming at V came to 4 bases and at J to 1 base, leaving 7 bases not matched to a gene. Here the CDR3 reads CASSSDREFSYEQYF. In nucleotides, the CDR3 is TGTGCCAGCAGCTCAGACAGGGAGTTTTCCTACGAGCAGTACTTC.

J is TRBJ2-2 and V is TRBV10-3; 9 bases map to TRBD1. Looked up from germline, CDR1 is ENHRY and CDR2 is SYGVKD. Trimming removed 6 bases from V and 5 bases from J; junction bases left unmatched: 10. The CDR3 is 16 amino acids. The CDR3 bases are TGTGCCATCAGCCCTAAGGGACAGGGCTTGACCGGGGAGCTGTTTTTT. It specifies CAISPKGQGLTGELFF.

This clonotype was detected a few times. The chain is built from TRBV10-3 and TRBJ2-3; D remains unclear. The CDR3 covers 13 residues. V lost 1 base and J lost 6, with 8 bases in between. The V gene's germline CDR1 is ENHRY and CDR2 SYGVKD. CDR3 nucleotide sequence: TGTGCCATCAGTGAGTTTTCTCTGGATACGCAGTATTTT. The encoded protein is CAISEFSLDTQYF.

This clonotype was counted between two and nine times. The rearrangement links TRBV20-1 to TRBJ1-4; weak D call: TRBD1 (6 bases). This CDR3 comprises 13 residues. Germline V gene data show CDR1 as DFQATT and CDR2 as SNEGSKA (reference sequence). V was cut by 4 bases and J by 5 bases, with 11 bases left in between. The CDR3: CSATQGKNEKLFF. As DNA, the CDR3 is TGCAGTGCTACACAGGGAAAGAATGAAAAACTGTTTTTT.

This chain joins TRBV3-1 and TRBJ2-7; D is perhaps TRBD1 (5 bases). Germline-derived CDR1 and CDR2 are LGHDT and YNNKEL (reference sequence). The CDR3 sequence is 14 residues long. V was trimmed by 5 bases and J by 4 bases, leaving 15 bases between them. DNA for the CDR3: TGTGCCAGCAGCAGGCGGCAGGGCGCGTACGAGCAGTACTTC. Translated: CASSRRQGAYEQYF.

There are a few counts of this clonotype. This chain joins TRBV7-2 and TRBJ2-2; no reliable D call. The CDR3 runs to 15 residues. Trimming stripped 1 base from V and 4 bases from J, with 10 bases between. The germline V gene has CDR1 SGHTA and CDR2 FQGNSA. CDR3 DNA: TGTGCCAGCAGCTTAGGGAGACTGATCACCGGGGAGCTGTTTTTT. Protein: CASSLGRLITGELFF.

This clonotype has only a few counts. This chain uses TRBV5-5 with TRBJ2-4; D remains ambiguous. The CDR3 has 13 residues. V lost 2 bases to trimming and J lost 5 bases, with 8 bases between them. Looked up from germline, CDR1 is SGHKS and CDR2 is YYEKEE (reference sequence). CDR3 coding DNA: TGTGCCAGCAGCTTACGTCCCGAAAACATTCAGTACTTC. It specifies CASSLRPENIQYF.